This entry lists 26 T cell receptor beta chains sequenced from one sample in a study of identical twins. TCRdb fed the 5' RACE reads into MiXCR, producing one record per CDR3 protein. The sample holds some 440,000 distinct CDR3 sequences, 20% to 25% seen once. The data were also submitted as part of a second study, on T cells expressing NK-cell markers.

Sequenced material: CD4+ T cells sorted from blood. The receptors were sampled from a woman aged 18-35 years in good health.

This clonotype has a handful of counts. The chain joins TRBV20-1 to TRBJ2-3; TRBD2 might be the D (5 bases). CDR1 DFQATT and CDR2 SNEGSKA come from the germline V gene (reference sequence). V lost 3 bases to trimming and J lost 0 bases, with 10 bases between them. This CDR3 spans 14 amino acids. The CDR3 DNA is TGCAGTGCTAGGCAGCGGACTAGCACAGATACGCAGTATTTT. Protein product: CSARQRTSTDTQYF.

The V and J genes are TRBV6-5 and TRBJ2-4; D is perhaps TRBD1 (7 bases). The V end was cut by 2 bases, the J end by 7 bases, with 9 bases between. Germline V lookup: CDR1 MNHEY, CDR2 SVGAGI. CDR3 length: 13 residues. In DNA form, the CDR3 reads TGTGCCAGCAGTTACCCAGGGGGGAACATTCAGTACTTC. This sequence encodes CASSYPGGNIQYF.

This clonotype occurred a few times. This rearrangement joins TRBV10-3 to TRBJ2-2; D perhaps matches TRBD2 (5 bases). Germline CDR1 reads ENHRY; CDR2 reads SYGVKD. V was shortened by 3 bases and J by 2 bases, with 10 bases between the two germline ends. The CDR3 loop spans 15 amino acids. The chain's CDR3 is CAISDKRKNTGELFF. CDR3 DNA sequence: TGTGCCATCAGTGATAAGCGGAAAAACACCGGGGAGCTGTTTTTT.

This clonotype was seen a few times. The chain joins TRBV7-8 to TRBJ2-1; D gene uncertain. Trimming removed 1 base at V and 5 bases at J, with 15 bases between. CDR1 SGHVS and CDR2 FQNEAQ come from the germline V gene. The CDR3 has 16 residues. The CDR3 DNA follows: TGTGCCAGCAGCTTAGATCGGGCTACCGCCCACAATGAGCAGTTCTTC. It encodes CASSLDRATAHNEQFF.

V gene TRBV20-1 combines with J gene TRBJ2-3; TRBD2 agrees at 13 bases. The germline CDR1 and CDR2 sequences are DFQATT and SNEGSKA (reference sequence). This CDR3 spans 15 amino acids. With 5 bases clipped from V and 3 bases from J, the junction kept 5 bases outside the gene matches. Written as DNA, the CDR3 is TGCAGTGCTTCGGGGACTAGCGGGAAAACAGATACGCAGTATTTT. Translation: CSASGTSGKTDTQYF.

This clonotype was observed at least ten times. For the CDR3, the DNA is TGTGCCATCAATAACTATGGCTACACCTTC. Its protein is CAINNYGYTF. This chain connects TRBV10-3 to TRBJ1-2; D is undetermined. Germline assignment: CDR1 ENHRY and CDR2 SYGVKD. The CDR3 extends over 10 amino acids. V was trimmed by 7 bases and J by 1 base, leaving 1 base between them.

This clonotype was seen only a few times. The rearrangement uses TRBV29-1 and TRBJ1-2, with unresolved D. Germline values: CDR1 SQVTM, CDR2 ANQGSEA. Deletions cut 6 bases from V and 7 bases from J, with 21 bases between. This CDR3 is 14 amino acids long. CDR3 sequence: CSVRAGVVAGGYTF. As DNA, the CDR3 is TGCAGCGTACGGGCAGGCGTCGTCGCGGGTGGCTACACCTTC.

Only a few counts were recorded for this clonotype. V and J are TRBV5-1 and TRBJ2-3; TRBD2 matches 10 bases. Germline CDR1 and CDR2: SGHRS and YFSETQ. CDR3 length: 17 residues. J was trimmed by 2 bases and V by 0 bases; bases with no gene match: 6. In nucleotides, the CDR3 is TGCGCCAGCAGCTTGGGGGCTAGCGGGGGTTTCACAGATACGCAGTATTTT. Its protein is CASSLGASGGFTDTQYF.

This rearrangement joins TRBV28 to TRBJ1-2; 7 nucleotides agree with TRBD1. Germline V gene lookup returns CDR1 MDHEN and CDR2 SYDVKM. The CDR3 has 13 residues. V gave up 6 bases and J gave up 7 bases; unmatched junction bases: 8. The CDR3 region is CASRENRGGGYTF. The CDR3 nucleotides are TGTGCCAGCAGGGAGAACAGGGGTGGTGGCTACACCTTC.

This clonotype was seen only a few times. CDR3 region: CSVEGGLSYEQYF. The CDR3 DNA reads TGCAGCGTTGAAGGGGGTTTAAGCTACGAGCAGTACTTC. This chain links TRBV29-1 with TRBJ2-7, with D unclear. The CDR3 consists of 13 residues. V was clipped by 1 base and J by 3 bases, with 10 bases between them. The germline V gene encodes CDR1 SQVTM and CDR2 ANQGSEA.

The chain links TRBV6-2 or TRBV6-3 to TRBJ2-3, with TRBD2 identical over 8 bases. The ends lost 7 bases at V and 5 bases at J; junction bases unmatched: 5. The CDR3 runs to 13 residues. Germline assignment: CDR1 MNHEY and CDR2 SVGEGT. Here the CDR3 reads CASNGRAEDTQYF. The CDR3 DNA follows: TGTGCCAGCAACGGGAGGGCCGAAGATACGCAGTATTTT.

This clonotype was seen a handful of times. This rearrangement joins TRBV7-8 to TRBJ2-7; 11 positions agree with TRBD2. There are 17 residues in the CDR3. CDR1 and CDR2 (germline): SGHVS, FQNEAQ. Unmatched junction bases numbered 11, after V lost 4 bases and J lost 3 bases. CDR3: CASSSSRIAGGNYEQYF. The CDR3 DNA follows: TGTGCCAGCAGCTCTAGCCGAATAGCGGGGGGGAACTACGAGCAGTACTTC.

There are a few counts of this clonotype. The junction departs from the called germline gene at one end, perhaps through a read error. The chain uses TRBV5-5 and TRBJ1-1; D is undetermined. Germline V lookup: CDR1 SGHKS, CDR2 YYEKEE (reference sequence). The CDR3 extends over 16 amino acids. CDR3 sequence: CVSSLPPAAANTEAFF. Here the CDR3 DNA reads TGTGTCAGCAGTTTACCTCCGGCGGCGGCCAACACTGAAGCTTTCTTT.

A few counts support this clonotype. The V and J genes are TRBV4-1 and TRBJ2-1; D perhaps matches TRBD2 (6 bases). V dropped 3 bases and J dropped 0 bases, with 15 bases sitting between them. The germline CDR1 and CDR2 sequences are MGHRA and YSYEKL. This CDR3 region has 17 residues. Here the CDR3 DNA reads TGCGCCAGCAGCCAGAGGGGTAGCGGTAGCTCCTACAATGAGCAGTTCTTC. Protein: CASSQRGSGSSYNEQFF.

This sequence joins TRBV21-1 and TRBJ2-2. TRBV21-1 is labeled a pseudogene. The CDR3 spans 12 residues. CDR3 nucleotide sequence: TGTGCCAGCAGTCGATCTCACGGGGAGCTGTTTTTT. It translates to CASSRSHGELFF.

This chain joins TRBV20-1 and TRBJ2-3; TRBD2 might be the D (6 bases). Trimming took off 5 bases at V and 5 bases at J, with 17 bases between the two ends. Germline V gene lookup returns CDR1 DFQATT and CDR2 SNEGSKA (reference sequence). The CDR3 totals 14 residues. DNA of the CDR3: TGCAGTGCTCCTCGGGTGGACGGGGGAGATACGCAGTATTTT. Its protein is CSAPRVDGGDTQYF.

This clonotype has just a few counts. This chain connects TRBV15 to TRBJ2-3, with D perhaps TRBD1 (6 bases). The germline CDR1 and CDR2 sequences are LNHNV and YYDKDF (reference sequence). The CDR3 is 15 amino acids. Trimming removed 4 bases at V and 3 bases at J, with 14 bases between. CDR3 in amino acids: CATSILGRGTDTQYF. For the CDR3, the DNA is TGTGCCACCAGCATTCTCGGCAGGGGTACAGATACGCAGTATTTT. Using reference TRBV15 and TRBJ2-3 for the parts outside the CDR3, the full variable domain is DAMVIQNPRYQVTQFGKPVTLSCSQTLNHNVMYWYQQKSSQAPKLLFHYYDKDFNNEADTPDNFQSRRPNTSFCFLDIRSPGLGDTAMYLCATSILGRGTDTQYFGPGTRLTVL.

The CDR3 nucleotides are TGTGCCAGCAGCCAAGGATCTAGCGGGGGGGCCAGCTCCTACAATGAGCAGTTCTTC. Translated: CASSQGSSGGASSYNEQFF. This chain connects TRBV4-2 to TRBJ2-1; TRBD2 agrees at 12 bases. This CDR3 comprises 19 residues. Trimming at V came to 1 base and at J to 0 bases, leaving 7 bases not matched to a gene. The germline V gene encodes CDR1 LGHNA and CDR2 YNFKEQ.

V usage is TRBV5-1 and J usage is TRBJ2-1; 11 bases line up with TRBD2. Germline V gives CDR1 SGHRS, CDR2 YFSETQ. The CDR3 consists of 15 residues. J gave up 6 bases and V 3 bases, and 5 bases lay outside the gene matches. Here the CDR3 reads CASSSTSGAVNEQFF. The CDR3 region has the DNA TGCGCCAGCAGCTCGACTAGCGGGGCCGTCAATGAGCAGTTCTTC.

The chain carries TRBV20-1 and TRBJ2-7, with TRBD2 as a possible D gene (5 bases). The germline V gene has CDR1 DFQATT and CDR2 SNEGSKA (reference sequence). V lost 4 bases and J lost 7, with 8 bases in between. The CDR3 loop spans 10 amino acids. CDR3 amino acids: CSAISGEQYF. Here the CDR3 DNA reads TGCAGTGCTATTTCGGGGGAGCAGTACTTC.

The chain couples TRBV5-1 to TRBJ2-5, with 7 bases aligning to TRBD2. The CDR3 loop spans 19 amino acids. V lost 3 bases and J lost 1; bases outside the gene matches: 18. The germline V gene has CDR1 SGHRS and CDR2 YFSETQ. This chain's CDR3 is CASSYGSSGLSTLQETQYF. CDR3 sequence (DNA): TGCGCCAGCAGCTACGGTAGTAGCGGGCTCTCCACCCTCCAAGAGACCCAGTACTTC.

This chain uses TRBV20-1 with TRBJ2-1; 9 nucleotides line up with TRBD2. The length of the CDR3 is 15 residues. V shed 4 bases and J 6 bases; nucleotides not matched to a gene: 10. The germline CDR1 and CDR2 sequences are DFQATT and SNEGSKA (reference sequence). The CDR3 loop is CSATTSGGSGNEQFF. Here the CDR3 DNA reads TGCAGTGCTACGACTAGCGGCGGGAGCGGCAATGAGCAGTTCTTC.

V is TRBV2 and J is TRBJ2-1; 9 nucleotides line up with TRBD2. Losses at the gene ends were 3 bases for V and 2 bases for J; bases not matched to a gene: 5. Germline values: CDR1 SNHLY, CDR2 FYNNEI. The CDR3 runs 16 residues. DNA for the CDR3: TGTGCCAGCAGTGATAGACTAGCGGCAACCTACAATGAGCAGTTCTTC. Translating it yields CASSDRLAATYNEQFF.

This sequence joins TRBV12-3 or TRBV12-4 and TRBJ2-1, with D maybe TRBD2 (6 bases). There are 16 residues in the CDR3. Trimming shortened V by 10 bases and J by 0 bases, and 19 bases separated the two germline ends. CDR3: CATATIRLVSYNEQFF. DNA of the CDR3: TGTGCCACCGCAACGATTAGACTAGTCTCCTACAATGAGCAGTTCTTC.

The DNA for the CDR3 is TGCGCCAGCAGCCAAGCTTGGGGAGAGAATTCACCCCTCCACTTT. Its translation: CASSQAWGENSPLHF. The chain combines TRBV4-3 with TRBJ1-6; D gene ambiguous. The CDR3 has 15 amino acids. Deletions cut 1 base from V and 7 bases from J, with 11 bases between. Germline CDR1 is LGHNA and CDR2 is YSLEER.

This chain links TRBV7-2 with TRBJ2-6; D remains unclear. V gave up 3 bases and J gave up 2 bases, with 8 bases separating them. The length of the CDR3 is 15 residues. Germline CDR1 is SGHTA and CDR2 is FQGNSA. The CDR3 reads CASSLSLPGANVLTF. DNA of the CDR3: TGTGCCAGCAGCTTGAGCTTACCTGGGGCCAACGTCCTGACTTTC.